This T cell receptor delta chain was found in a study of gamma-delta chains in newborns, infants, children. Study in general: Microbial exposure reportedly drives polyclonal innate γδ T cell expansion after birth.

TCRdb re-called the reads with CATT. The sample lists about 3,200 delta-chain clones; 52% were seen once. The clonotype originates from a child who received the measles vaccine. The specimen was blood.

CDR3 DNA: TGTGCCTGTGACCCCCCACTGGGGGATAAAGGGACAGCACAACTCTTCTTT. It translates to CACDPPLGDKGTAQLFF. This chain links TRDV2 with TRDJ2; 11 bases agree with TRDD3. V lost 3 bases to trimming and J lost 4 bases; unmatched junction nucleotides: 9. The germline V gene encodes CDR1 GEAIGNYY and CDR2 EKD. The CDR3 has 17 amino acids.